The 11 T cell receptor beta chains below were found in one sample sequenced in a study of T-cell reconstitution after alpha-beta-depleted transplantation in children. Unique molecular identifiers were built into the TCRbeta library. From the PCR reads, TCRdb called clonotypes with MiXCR, one entry per CDR3 protein. The sample includes almost 400,000 distinct CDR3 sequences, roughly 21% of them seen just once. Sequenced material: PBMCs from the stem cell graft donor, taken from the stem cell graft. Source of these receptors: a human donor who donated a stem cell graft to a child with acute myeloid leukemia.

This clonotype was counted many times. The chain uses TRBV20-1 and TRBJ2-5; TRBD2 aligns across 11 bases. CDR1 is DFQATT and CDR2 is SNEGSKA in the germline V gene (reference sequence). The ends lost 4 bases at V and 2 bases at J; junction bases unmatched: 9. The CDR3 covers 16 residues. Here the CDR3 reads CSAMRLAGGTQETQYF. The CDR3 DNA follows: TGCAGTGCTATGCGGCTAGCGGGAGGAACACAAGAGACCCAGTACTTC.

This rearrangement joins TRBV7-3 to TRBJ2-7; D is perhaps TRBD1 or TRBD2 (6 bases each). V was clipped by 5 bases and J by 6 bases, with 14 bases between them. The germline gives CDR1 SGHTA, CDR2 FQGTGA. CDR3 size: 13 residues. The CDR3 nucleotides read TGTGCCAGCAGCCCCGTGGGGGGCGGCGAGCAGTACTTC. Protein sequence: CASSPVGGGEQYF.

This clonotype was detected only once. CDR3 sequence (DNA): TGTGCCAGCAGACGGGGACTAGCGGGAGGAACAGATACGCAGTATTTT. It encodes CASRRGLAGGTDTQYF. The rearrangement joins TRBV6-1 to TRBJ2-3; 15 bases agree with TRBD2. Per the germline V gene, CDR1 is MNHNS and CDR2 is SASEGT. There are 16 residues in the CDR3. J gave up 3 bases and V 6 bases, and 4 bases lay outside the gene matches.

The chain employs TRBV20-1 and TRBJ2-7; a weak D match, TRBD2 (5 bases). The CDR3 consists of 16 residues. In germline, CDR1 is DFQATT, CDR2 SNEGSKA (reference sequence). V lost 3 bases and J 0 bases, leaving 18 bases between the germline ends. The chain's CDR3 is CSASPLEASYSYEQYF. As DNA, the CDR3 is TGCAGTGCTAGCCCCTTGGAGGCTAGCTACTCCTACGAGCAGTACTTC.

The rearrangement links TRBV20-1 to TRBJ2-5; TRBD2 is a possible D gene (5 bases). The CDR3 extends over 13 amino acids. Germline V CDR1 and CDR2: DFQATT, SNEGSKA (reference sequence). The V gene lost 5 bases and the J gene lost 5 bases, with 15 bases spanning the gap. The CDR3 loop is CSAPRPSGETQYF. DNA of the CDR3: TGCAGTGCTCCCCGCCCTTCGGGGGAGACCCAGTACTTC.

A remark on this clonotype: Possible read error: a much larger clone is one base away. The chain links TRBV12-3 or TRBV12-4 to TRBJ2-1; D gene ambiguous. The CDR3 runs to 12 residues. Deletions cut 6 bases from V and 0 bases from J, with 3 bases between. As DNA, the CDR3 is TGTGCCAGCAGATCCTCCTACAATGAGCAGTTCTTC. It is translated as CASRSSYNEQFF.

This clonotype has a handful of counts. This sequence joins TRBV11-2 and TRBJ2-1; perhaps TRBD2 as D (6 bases). The CDR3 totals 14 residues. V lost 4 bases and J 4 bases, leaving 11 bases between the germline ends. Germline V gene lookup returns CDR1 SGHAT and CDR2 FQNNGV. CDR3 DNA: TGTGCCAGCAGCTCCCTTCGGGAGTACAATGAGCAGTTCTTC. This translates into CASSSLREYNEQFF.

The V and J genes are TRBV25-1 and TRBJ2-7; TRBD2 is a possible D gene (6 bases). V shed 7 bases and J shed 2 bases, with 15 bases lying between them. This CDR3 is built from 14 residues. Germline CDR1 is MGHDK and CDR2 is SYGVNS. Here the CDR3 reads CASTHRLAPYEQYF. The CDR3, as DNA: TGTGCCAGCACTCACCGGCTAGCGCCCTACGAGCAGTACTTC.

The chain couples TRBV11-2 to TRBJ2-7, with unresolved D. V was trimmed by 1 base and J by 2 bases, leaving 9 bases between them. CDR1 SGHAT and CDR2 FQNNGV come from the germline V gene. The CDR3 runs 14 residues. Written as DNA, the CDR3 is TGTGCCAGCAGCTTAGCTTTGCTGACCTACGAGCAGTACTTC. Translated, it gives CASSLALLTYEQYF.

This clonotype has a count of ten or more. The chain recombines TRBV29-1 with TRBJ1-5; 9 positions match TRBD1. This CDR3 has 14 residues. In germline, CDR1 is SQVTM, CDR2 ANQGSEA. Unmatched junction bases numbered 5, after V lost 6 bases and J lost 2 bases. The CDR3, as DNA: TGCAGCGTCGGACAGGGGAACGGCAATCAGCCCCAGCATTTT. Translation: CSVGQGNGNQPQHF.

This clonotype was detected only a few times. The chain recombines TRBV6-1 with TRBJ2-7; TRBD2 matches at 9 bases. The junction had 3 bases not matched to a gene; V was cut back by 3 bases and J by 0 bases. The CDR3 contains 15 residues. The germline V gene has CDR1 MNHNS and CDR2 SASEGT. CDR3 protein: CASSDLAGNSYEQYF. The CDR3 coding sequence is TGTGCCAGCAGTGATCTAGCGGGAAACTCCTACGAGCAGTACTTC.